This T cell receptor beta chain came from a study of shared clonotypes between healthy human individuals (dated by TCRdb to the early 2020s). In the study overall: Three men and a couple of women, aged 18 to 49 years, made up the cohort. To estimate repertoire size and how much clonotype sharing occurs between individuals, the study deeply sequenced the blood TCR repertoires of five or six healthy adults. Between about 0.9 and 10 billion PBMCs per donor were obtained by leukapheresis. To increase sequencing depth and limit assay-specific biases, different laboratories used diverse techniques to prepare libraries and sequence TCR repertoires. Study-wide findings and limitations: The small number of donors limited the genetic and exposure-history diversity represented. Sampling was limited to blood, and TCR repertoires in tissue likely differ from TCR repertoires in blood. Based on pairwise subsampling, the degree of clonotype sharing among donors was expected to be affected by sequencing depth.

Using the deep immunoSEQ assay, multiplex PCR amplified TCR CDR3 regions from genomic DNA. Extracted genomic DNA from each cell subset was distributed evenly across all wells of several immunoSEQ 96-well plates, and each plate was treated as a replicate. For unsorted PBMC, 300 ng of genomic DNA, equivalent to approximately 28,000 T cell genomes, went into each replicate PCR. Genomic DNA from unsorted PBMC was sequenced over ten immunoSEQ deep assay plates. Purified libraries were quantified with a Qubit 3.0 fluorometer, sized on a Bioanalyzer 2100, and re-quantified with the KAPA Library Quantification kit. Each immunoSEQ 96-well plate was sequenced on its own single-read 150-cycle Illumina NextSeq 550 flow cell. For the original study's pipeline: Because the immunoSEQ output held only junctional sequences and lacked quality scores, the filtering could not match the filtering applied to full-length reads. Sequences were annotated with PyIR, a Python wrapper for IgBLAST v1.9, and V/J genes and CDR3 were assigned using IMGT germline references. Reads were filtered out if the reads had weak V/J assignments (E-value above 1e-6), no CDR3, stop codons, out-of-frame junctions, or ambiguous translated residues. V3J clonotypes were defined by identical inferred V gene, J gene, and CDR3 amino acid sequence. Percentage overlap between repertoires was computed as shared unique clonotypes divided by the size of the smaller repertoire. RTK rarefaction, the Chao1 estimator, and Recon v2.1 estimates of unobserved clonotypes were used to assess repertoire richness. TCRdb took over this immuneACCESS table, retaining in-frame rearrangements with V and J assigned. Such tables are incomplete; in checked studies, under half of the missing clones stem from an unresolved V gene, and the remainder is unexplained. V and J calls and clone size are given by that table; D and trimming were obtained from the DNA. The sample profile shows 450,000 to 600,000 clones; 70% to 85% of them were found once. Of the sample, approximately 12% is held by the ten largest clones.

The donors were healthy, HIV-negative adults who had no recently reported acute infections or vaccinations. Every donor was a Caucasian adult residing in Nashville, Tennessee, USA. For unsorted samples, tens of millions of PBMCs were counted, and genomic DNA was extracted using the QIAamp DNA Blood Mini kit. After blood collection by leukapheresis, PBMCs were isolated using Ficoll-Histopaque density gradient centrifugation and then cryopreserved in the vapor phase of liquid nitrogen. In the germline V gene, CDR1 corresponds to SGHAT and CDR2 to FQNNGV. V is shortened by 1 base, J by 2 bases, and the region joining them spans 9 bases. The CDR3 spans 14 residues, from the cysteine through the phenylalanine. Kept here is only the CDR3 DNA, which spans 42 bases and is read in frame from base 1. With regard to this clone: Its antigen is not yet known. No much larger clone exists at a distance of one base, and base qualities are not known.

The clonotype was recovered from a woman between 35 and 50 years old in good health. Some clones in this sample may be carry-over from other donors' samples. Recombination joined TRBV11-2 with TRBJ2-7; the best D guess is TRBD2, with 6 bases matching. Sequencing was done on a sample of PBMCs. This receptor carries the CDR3 CASSLVAGTYEQYF. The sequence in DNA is TGTGCCAGCAGCTTAGTGGCGGGGACCTACGAGCAGTACTTC.